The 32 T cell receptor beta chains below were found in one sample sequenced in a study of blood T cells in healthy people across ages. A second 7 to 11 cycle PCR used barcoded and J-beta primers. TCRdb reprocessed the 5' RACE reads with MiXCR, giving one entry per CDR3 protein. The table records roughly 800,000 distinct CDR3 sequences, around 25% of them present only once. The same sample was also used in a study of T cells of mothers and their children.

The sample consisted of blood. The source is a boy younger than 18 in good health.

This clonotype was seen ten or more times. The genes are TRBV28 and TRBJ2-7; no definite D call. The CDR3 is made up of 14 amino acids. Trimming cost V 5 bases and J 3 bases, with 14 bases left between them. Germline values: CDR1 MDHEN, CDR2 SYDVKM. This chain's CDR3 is CASSIRRRIYEQYF. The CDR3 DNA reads TGTGCCAGCAGTATACGCAGGAGAATCTACGAGCAGTACTTC.

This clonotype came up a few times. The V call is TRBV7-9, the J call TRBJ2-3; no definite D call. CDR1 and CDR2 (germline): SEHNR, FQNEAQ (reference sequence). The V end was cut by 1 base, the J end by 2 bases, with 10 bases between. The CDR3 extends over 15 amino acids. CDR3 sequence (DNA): TGTGCCAGCAGCTTAGAGGATCCCCCCACAGATACGCAGTATTTT. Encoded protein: CASSLEDPPTDTQYF. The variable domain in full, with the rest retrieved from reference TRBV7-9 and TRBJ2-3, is DTGVSQNPRHKITKRGQNVTFRCDPISEHNRLYWYRQTLGQGPEFLTYFQNEAQLEKSRLLSDRFSAERPKGSFSTLEIQRTEQGDSAMYLCASSLEDPPTDTQYFGPGTRLTVL.

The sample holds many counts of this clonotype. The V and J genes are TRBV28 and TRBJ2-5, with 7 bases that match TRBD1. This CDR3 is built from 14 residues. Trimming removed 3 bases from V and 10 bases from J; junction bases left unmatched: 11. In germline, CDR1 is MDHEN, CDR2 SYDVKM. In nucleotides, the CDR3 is TGTGCCAGCAGTTTCACCGGGACAGTGATGGGCCAGTACTTC. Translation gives CASSFTGTVMGQYF.

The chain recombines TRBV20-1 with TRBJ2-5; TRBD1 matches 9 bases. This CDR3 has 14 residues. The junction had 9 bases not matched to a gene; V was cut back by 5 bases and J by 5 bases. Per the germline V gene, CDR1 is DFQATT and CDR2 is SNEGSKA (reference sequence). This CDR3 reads CSALNRGQWETQYF. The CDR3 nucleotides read TGCAGTGCTTTAAACAGGGGGCAGTGGGAGACCCAGTACTTC.

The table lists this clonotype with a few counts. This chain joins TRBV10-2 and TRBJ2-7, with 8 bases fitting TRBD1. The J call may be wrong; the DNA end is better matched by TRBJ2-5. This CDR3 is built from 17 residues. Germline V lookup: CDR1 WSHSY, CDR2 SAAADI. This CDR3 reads CASSDIFNRGSKETQYF. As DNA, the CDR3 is TGCGCCAGCAGTGATATATTTAACAGGGGGAGTAAAGAGACCCAGTACTTC.

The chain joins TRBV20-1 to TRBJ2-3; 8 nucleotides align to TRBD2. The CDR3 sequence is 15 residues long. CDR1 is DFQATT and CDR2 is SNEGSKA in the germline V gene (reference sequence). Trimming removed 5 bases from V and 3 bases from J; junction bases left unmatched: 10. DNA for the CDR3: TGCAGTGCTTCCTACCGGACTAGCAGAACAGATACGCAGTATTTT. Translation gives CSASYRTSRTDTQYF.

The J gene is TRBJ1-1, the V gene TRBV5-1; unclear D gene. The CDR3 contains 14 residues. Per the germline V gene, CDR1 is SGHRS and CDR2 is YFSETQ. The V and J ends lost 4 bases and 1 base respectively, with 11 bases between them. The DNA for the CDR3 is TGCGCCAGCAGCGCGGACGGGCAGAACACTGAAGCTTTCTTT. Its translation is CASSADGQNTEAFF.

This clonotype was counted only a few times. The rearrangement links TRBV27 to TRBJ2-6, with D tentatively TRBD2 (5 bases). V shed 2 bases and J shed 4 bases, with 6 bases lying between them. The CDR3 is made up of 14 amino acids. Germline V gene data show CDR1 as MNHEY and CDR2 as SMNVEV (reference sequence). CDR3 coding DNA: TGTGCCAGCAGTTTAAGAGGGGGGGCCAACGTCCTGACTTTC. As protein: CASSLRGGANVLTF.

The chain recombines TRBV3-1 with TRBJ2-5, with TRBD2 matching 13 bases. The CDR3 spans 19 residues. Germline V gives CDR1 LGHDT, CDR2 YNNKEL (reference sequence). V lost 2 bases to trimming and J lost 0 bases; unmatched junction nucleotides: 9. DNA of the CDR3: TGTGCCAGCAGCCAAACGGAGACTAGCGGGGGGTCGTACCAAGAGACCCAGTACTTC. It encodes CASSQTETSGGSYQETQYF.

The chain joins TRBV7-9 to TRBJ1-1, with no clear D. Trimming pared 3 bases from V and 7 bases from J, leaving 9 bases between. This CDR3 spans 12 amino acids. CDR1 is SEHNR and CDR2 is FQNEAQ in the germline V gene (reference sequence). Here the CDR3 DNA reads TGTGCCAGCAGCTTGACACCCGGTGAAGCTTTCTTT. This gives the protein CASSLTPGEAFF.

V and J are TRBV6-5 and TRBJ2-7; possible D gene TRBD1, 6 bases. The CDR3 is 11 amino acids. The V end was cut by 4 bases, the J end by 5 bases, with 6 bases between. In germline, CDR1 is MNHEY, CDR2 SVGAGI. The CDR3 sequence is CASSWGHEQYF. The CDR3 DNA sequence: TGTGCCAGCAGTTGGGGGCACGAGCAGTACTTC.

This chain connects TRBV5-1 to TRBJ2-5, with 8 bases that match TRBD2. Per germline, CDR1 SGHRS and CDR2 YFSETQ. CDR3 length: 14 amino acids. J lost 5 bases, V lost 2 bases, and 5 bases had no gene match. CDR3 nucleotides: TGCGCCAGCAGCTTACACCAGCGGGGGGAGACCCAGTACTTC. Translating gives CASSLHQRGETQYF.

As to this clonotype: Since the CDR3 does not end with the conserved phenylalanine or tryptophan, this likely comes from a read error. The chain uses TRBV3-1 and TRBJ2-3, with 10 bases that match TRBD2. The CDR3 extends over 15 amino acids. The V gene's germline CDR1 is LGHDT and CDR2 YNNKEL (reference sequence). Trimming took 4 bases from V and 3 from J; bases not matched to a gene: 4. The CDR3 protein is CASSLAGGKTDTQYL. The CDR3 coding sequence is TGTGCCAGCAGCCTAGCGGGGGGAAAAACAGATACGCAGTATCTT.

In DNA, the CDR3 is TGTGCCAGCGCCGCCGACAGGATTAATGAAAAACTGTTTTTT. Its protein is CASAADRINEKLFF. The rearrangement uses TRBV6-6 and TRBJ1-4, with D maybe TRBD1 (6 bases). The V gene lost 8 bases and the J gene lost 4 bases, with 14 bases spanning the gap. The CDR3 extends over 14 amino acids. Germline V gene data show CDR1 as MNHNY and CDR2 as SVGAGI (reference sequence).

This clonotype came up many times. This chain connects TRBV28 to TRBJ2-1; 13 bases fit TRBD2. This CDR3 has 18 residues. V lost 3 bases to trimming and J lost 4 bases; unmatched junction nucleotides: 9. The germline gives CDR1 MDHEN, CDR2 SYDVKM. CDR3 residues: CASSLPRRLAGGYNEQFF. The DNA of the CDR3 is TGTGCCAGCAGTTTGCCCAGGCGACTAGCGGGGGGTTACAATGAGCAGTTCTTC.

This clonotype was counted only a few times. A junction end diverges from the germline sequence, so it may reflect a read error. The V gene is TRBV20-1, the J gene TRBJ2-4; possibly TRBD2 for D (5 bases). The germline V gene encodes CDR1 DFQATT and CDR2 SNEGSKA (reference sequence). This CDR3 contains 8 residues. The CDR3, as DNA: TGCAGTCCTCGGGATCTCACGTTC. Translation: CSPRDLTF.

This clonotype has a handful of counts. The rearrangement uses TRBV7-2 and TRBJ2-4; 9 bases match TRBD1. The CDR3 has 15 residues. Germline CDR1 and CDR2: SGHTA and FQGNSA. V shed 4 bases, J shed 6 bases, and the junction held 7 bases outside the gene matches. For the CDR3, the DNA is TGTGCCAGCAGCTCGACTGCGGGACAGGGAAACATTCAGTACTTC. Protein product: CASSSTAGQGNIQYF.

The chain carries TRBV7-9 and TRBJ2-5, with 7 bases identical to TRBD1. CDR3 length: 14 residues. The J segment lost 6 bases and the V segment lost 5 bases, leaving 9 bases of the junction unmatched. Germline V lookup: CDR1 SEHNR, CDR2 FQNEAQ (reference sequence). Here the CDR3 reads CASSVINRGQTQYF. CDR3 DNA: TGTGCCAGCAGCGTAATCAACAGGGGACAGACCCAGTACTTC. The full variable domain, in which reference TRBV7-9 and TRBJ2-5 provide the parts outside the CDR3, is DTGVSQNPRHKITKRGQNVTFRCDPISEHNRLYWYRQTLGQGPEFLTYFQNEAQLEKSRLLSDRFSAERPKGSFSTLEIQRTEQGDSAMYLCASSVINRGQTQYFGPGTRLLVL.

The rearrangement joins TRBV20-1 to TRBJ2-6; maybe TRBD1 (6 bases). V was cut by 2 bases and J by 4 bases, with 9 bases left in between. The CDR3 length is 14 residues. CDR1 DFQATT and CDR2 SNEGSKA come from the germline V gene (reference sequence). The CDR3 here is CSARRDTGANVLTF. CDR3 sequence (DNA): TGCAGTGCTAGACGGGACACCGGGGCCAACGTCCTGACTTTC.

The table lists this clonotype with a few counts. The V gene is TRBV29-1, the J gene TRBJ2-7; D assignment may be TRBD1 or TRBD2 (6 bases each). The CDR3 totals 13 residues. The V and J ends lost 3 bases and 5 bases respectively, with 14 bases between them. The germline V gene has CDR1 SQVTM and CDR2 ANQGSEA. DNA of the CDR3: TGCAGCGTTGACGGGGGCGCGAGGCACGAGCAGTACTTC. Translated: CSVDGGARHEQYF.

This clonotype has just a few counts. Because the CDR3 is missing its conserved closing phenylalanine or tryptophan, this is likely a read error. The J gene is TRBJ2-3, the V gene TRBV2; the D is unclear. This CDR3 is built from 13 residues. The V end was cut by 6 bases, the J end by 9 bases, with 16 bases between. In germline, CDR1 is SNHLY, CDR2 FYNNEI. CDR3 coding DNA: TGTGCCAGCAGGGGGTGGACGGAATGGACGCAGTATCTT. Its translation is CASRGWTEWTQYL.

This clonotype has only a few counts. CDR3 sequence (DNA): TGTGCCAGCAGCTCAGGCGCGTCTCTCACGGAGACCCAGTACTTC. It encodes CASSSGASLTETQYF. The genes are TRBV7-9 and TRBJ2-5; D gene ambiguous. Germline lookup yields CDR1 SEHNR and CDR2 FQNEAQ (reference sequence). This CDR3 spans 15 amino acids. With 4 bases removed from V and 5 bases from J, the gap between germline ends came to 17 bases.

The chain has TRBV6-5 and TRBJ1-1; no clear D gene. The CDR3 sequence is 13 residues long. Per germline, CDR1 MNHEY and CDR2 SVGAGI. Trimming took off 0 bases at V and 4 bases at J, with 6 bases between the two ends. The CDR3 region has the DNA TGTGCCAGCAGTTACTCGACGTCCACTGAAGCTTTCTTT. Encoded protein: CASSYSTSTEAFF.

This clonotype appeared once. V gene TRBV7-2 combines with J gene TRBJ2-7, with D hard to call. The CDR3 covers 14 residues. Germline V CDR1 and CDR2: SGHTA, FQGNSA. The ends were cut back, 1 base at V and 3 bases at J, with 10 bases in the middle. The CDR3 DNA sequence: TGTGCCAGCAGCTTAGGTCTGGCGTTCTACGAGCAGTACTTC. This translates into CASSLGLAFYEQYF.

The CDR3 DNA reads as TGCAGCGTTGACGGCAGTCGAGGCACCATATATTTT. The encoded protein is CSVDGSRGTIYF. The chain links TRBV29-1 to TRBJ1-3, with D hard to call. Germline CDR1 is SQVTM and CDR2 is ANQGSEA. Trimming shortened V by 3 bases and J by 9 bases, and 12 bases separated the two germline ends. The CDR3 consists of 12 residues.

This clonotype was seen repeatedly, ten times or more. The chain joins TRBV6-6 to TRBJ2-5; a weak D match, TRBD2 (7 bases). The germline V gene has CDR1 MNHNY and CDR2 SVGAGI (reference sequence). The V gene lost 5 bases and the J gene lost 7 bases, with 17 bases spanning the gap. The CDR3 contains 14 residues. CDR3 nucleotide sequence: TGTGCCAGCAGTCCTGCACATCGGGGGGCGACCCAGTACTTC. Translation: CASSPAHRGATQYF.

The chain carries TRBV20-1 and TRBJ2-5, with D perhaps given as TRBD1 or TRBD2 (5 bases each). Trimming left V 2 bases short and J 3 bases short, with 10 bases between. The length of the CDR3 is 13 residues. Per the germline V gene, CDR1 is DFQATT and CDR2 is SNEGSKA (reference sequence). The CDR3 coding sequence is TGCAGTGCTAGACCGGGACGAGAAGAGACCCAGTACTTC. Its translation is CSARPGREETQYF.

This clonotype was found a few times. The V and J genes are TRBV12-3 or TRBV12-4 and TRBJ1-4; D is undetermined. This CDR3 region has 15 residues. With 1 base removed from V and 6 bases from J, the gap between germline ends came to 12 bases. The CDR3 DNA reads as TGTGCCAGCAGTTTAGACCAGCTCGACGATGAAAAACTGTTTTTT. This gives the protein CASSLDQLDDEKLFF.

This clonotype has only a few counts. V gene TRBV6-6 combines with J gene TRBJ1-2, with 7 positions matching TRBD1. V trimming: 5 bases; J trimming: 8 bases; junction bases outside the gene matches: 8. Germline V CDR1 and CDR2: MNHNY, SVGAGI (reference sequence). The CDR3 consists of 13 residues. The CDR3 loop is CASSPTRQGGYTF. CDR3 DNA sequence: TGTGCCAGCAGTCCTACCCGACAGGGAGGCTACACCTTC.

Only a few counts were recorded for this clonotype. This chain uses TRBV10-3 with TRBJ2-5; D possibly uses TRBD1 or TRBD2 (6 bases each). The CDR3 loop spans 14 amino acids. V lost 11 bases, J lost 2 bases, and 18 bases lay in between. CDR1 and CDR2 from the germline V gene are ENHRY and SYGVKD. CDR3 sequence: CASGRGGLQETQYF. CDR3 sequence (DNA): TGTGCCTCGGGCCGAGGGGGGCTACAAGAGACCCAGTACTTC.

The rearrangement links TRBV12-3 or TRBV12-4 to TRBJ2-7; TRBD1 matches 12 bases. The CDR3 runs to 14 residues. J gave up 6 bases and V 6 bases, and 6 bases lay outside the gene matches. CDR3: CASSSGTGGREQYF. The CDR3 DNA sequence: TGTGCCAGCAGCTCTGGGACAGGGGGCCGCGAGCAGTACTTC.

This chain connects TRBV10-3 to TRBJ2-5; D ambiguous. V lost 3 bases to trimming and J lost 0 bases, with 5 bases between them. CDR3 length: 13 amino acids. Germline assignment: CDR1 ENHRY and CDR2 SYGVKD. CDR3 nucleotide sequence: TGTGCCATCAGTGACGGATACCAAGAGACCCAGTACTTC. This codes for CAISDGYQETQYF.